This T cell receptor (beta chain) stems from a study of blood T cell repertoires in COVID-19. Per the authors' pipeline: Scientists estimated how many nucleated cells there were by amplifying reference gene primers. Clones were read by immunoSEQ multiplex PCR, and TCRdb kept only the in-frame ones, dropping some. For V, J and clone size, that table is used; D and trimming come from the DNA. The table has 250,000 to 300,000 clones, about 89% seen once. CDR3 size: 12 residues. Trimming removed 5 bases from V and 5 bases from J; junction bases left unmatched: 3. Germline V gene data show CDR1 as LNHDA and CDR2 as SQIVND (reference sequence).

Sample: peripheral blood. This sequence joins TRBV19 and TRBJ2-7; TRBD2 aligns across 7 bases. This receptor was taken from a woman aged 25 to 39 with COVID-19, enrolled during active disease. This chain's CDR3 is CASSLTSDEQYF. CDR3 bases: TGTGCCAGTAGTTTAACTAGCGACGAGCAGTACTTC. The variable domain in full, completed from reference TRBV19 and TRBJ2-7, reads DGGITQSPKYLFRKEGQNVTLSCEQNLNHDAMYWYRQDPGQGLRLIYYSQIVNDFQKGDIAEGYSVSREKKESFPLTVTSAQKNPTAFYLCASSLTSDEQYFGPGTRLTVT.